This T cell receptor beta chain was retrieved from a study of blood T cell repertoires in COVID-19. CDR3 size: 20 residues. Assay: immunoSEQ multiplex PCR; the TCRdb copy retains only in-frame clones and omits some. Among 10,000 to 15,000 clones, roughly 80% were seen once, and the ten largest hold 20% to 30%. This TCR came from a man aged 35 to 55 with active or convalescent COVID-19. The rearrangement links TRBV21-1 to TRBJ1-6; TRBD1, the D gene given by the table, was not confirmed from the DNA. TRBV21-1 is annotated as a pseudogene. Sequenced: peripheral blood. This CDR3 is CASSKVEETGGILSNSPLHF. The CDR3 bases are TGTGCCAGCAGCAAAGTGGAGGAGACAGGGGGCATCTTATCGAATTCACCCCTCCACTTT.